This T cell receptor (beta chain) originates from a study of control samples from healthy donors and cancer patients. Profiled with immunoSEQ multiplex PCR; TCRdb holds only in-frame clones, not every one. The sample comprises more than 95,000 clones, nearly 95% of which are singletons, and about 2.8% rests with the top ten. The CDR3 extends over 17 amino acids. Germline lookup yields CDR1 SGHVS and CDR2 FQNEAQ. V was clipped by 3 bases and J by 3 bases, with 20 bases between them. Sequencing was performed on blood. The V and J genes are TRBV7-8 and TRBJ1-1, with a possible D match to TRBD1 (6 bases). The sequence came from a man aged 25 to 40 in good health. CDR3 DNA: TGTGCCAGCAGCTTTGCGAGGGGGTTTCAGAGGGACACTGAAGCTTTCTTT. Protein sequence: CASSFARGFQRDTEAFF.